The 31 T cell receptor beta chains given below trace back to one sample, sequenced in a study of shared clonotypes between healthy human individuals. Clones were sequenced by immunoSEQ multiplex PCR, and TCRdb holds only the in-frame ones, with some missing. Of approximately 2,000,000 clones in the sample, 90% to 95% were seen once. Naive CD8 cells were CD45RO-negative, positively selected for CCR7, excluding terminally differentiated effector memory CD45RA+ cells. Sequenced sample: naive CD8+ T cells from PBMCs. The source of these receptors is a man between 18 and 29 years old in good health. Some clones in this sample may be carry-over from other donors' samples.

The V gene is TRBV6-5, the J gene TRBJ1-2; the D is unclear. CDR3 length equals 14 residues. From germline, CDR1 is MNHEY and CDR2 SVGAGI. V lost 2 bases, J lost 5 bases, and 12 bases lay in between. CDR3 amino acids: CASSYPGLRYGYTF. DNA of the CDR3: TGTGCCAGCAGTTACCCCGGGCTCCGATATGGCTACACCTTC.

The chain is built from TRBV7-8 and TRBJ2-7; D gene ambiguous. The CDR3 runs 11 residues. The V gene lost 10 bases and the J gene lost 5 bases, with 12 bases spanning the gap. The germline CDR1 and CDR2 sequences are SGHVS and FQNEAQ. CDR3 sequence reads: CATAAGNEQYF. The DNA of the CDR3 is TGTGCCACCGCAGCAGGCAACGAGCAGTACTTC. Filled out from reference TRBV7-8 and TRBJ2-7, the complete variable domain reads GAGVSQSPRYKVAKRGQDVALRCDPISGHVSLFWYQQALGQGPEFLTYFQNEAQLDKSGLPSDRFFAERPEGSVSTLKIQRTQQEDSAVYLCATAAGNEQYFGPGTRLTVT.

The chain joins TRBV27 to TRBJ2-3; TRBD2 aligns across 11 bases. From germline, CDR1 is MNHEY and CDR2 SMNVEV (reference sequence). There are 16 residues in the CDR3. V was clipped by 3 bases and J by 7 bases; unmatched bases: 9. In DNA, the CDR3 is TGTGCCAGCAGTTTCCTCCAACTAGCGGGAGTGCATACGCAGTATTTT. Protein sequence: CASSFLQLAGVHTQYF.

CDR3 nucleotides: TGTGCCAGCAGTCCCCTGGGCGGCCACGAGCAGTACTTC. Protein product: CASSPLGGHEQYF. The chain couples TRBV28 to TRBJ2-7; D unclear. The V and J ends lost 5 bases and 5 bases respectively, with 13 bases between them. Germline CDR1 reads MDHEN; CDR2 reads SYDVKM. The CDR3 runs 13 residues. Looking up the rest from reference TRBV28 and TRBJ2-7 gives the full variable domain: DVKVTQSSRYLVKRTGEKVFLECVQDMDHENMFWYRQDPGLGLRLIYFSYDVKMKEKGDIPEGYSVSREKKERFSLILESASTNQTSMYLCASSPLGGHEQYFGPGTRLTVT.

DNA for the CDR3: TGTGCCAGCAGCGACCCGACAGGGGTCGCTTCAAGCAACACTGAAGCTTTCTTT. It is translated as CASSDPTGVASSNTEAFF. The gene calls are TRBV7-8 and TRBJ1-1; 8 bases map to TRBD1. With V trimmed by 5 bases and J by 2 bases, 16 bases remained unmatched. The CDR3 loop spans 18 amino acids. Germline loops: CDR1 SGHVS, CDR2 FQNEAQ.

V gene TRBV27 combines with J gene TRBJ1-5; D not certain. The germline V gene encodes CDR1 MNHEY and CDR2 SMNVEV (reference sequence). V lost 2 bases and J lost 2, with 10 bases in between. The CDR3 runs to 15 residues. The CDR3 DNA reads TGTGCCAGCAGTTTAGGGTCGGCTGGCAATCAGCCCCAGCATTTT. Protein sequence: CASSLGSAGNQPQHF.

This chain connects TRBV7-9 to TRBJ2-5; D gene uncertain. The germline V and J ends were trimmed by 4 bases and 7 bases, with 7 bases remaining between them. The germline CDR1 and CDR2 sequences are SEHNR and FQNEAQ (reference sequence). The CDR3 contains 11 residues. The CDR3: CASSSWGTQYF. The CDR3 nucleotides are TGTGCCAGCAGCTCCTGGGGGACCCAGTACTTC. Combining the CDR3 with reference TRBV7-9 and TRBJ2-5 gives the whole variable domain DTGVSQNPRHKITKRGQNVTFRCDPISEHNRLYWYRQTLGQGPEFLTYFQNEAQLEKSRLLSDRFSAERPKGSFSTLEIQRTEQGDSAMYLCASSSWGTQYFGPGTRLLVL.

The V gene is TRBV30, the J gene TRBJ2-7, with 8 bases identical to TRBD2. The CDR3 has 14 residues. The V gene end was trimmed by 5 bases and the J gene end by 7 bases; junction bases not matched to a gene: 13. Germline loops: CDR1 GTSNPN, CDR2 SVGIG (reference sequence). This CDR3 is CAWAGKGLAREQYF. Written as DNA, the CDR3 is TGTGCCTGGGCGGGGAAAGGACTAGCTCGGGAGCAGTACTTC.

The chain employs TRBV7-3 and TRBJ2-7; no clear D. The CDR3 totals 16 residues. V was pared by 7 bases and J by 2 bases, with 21 bases between. CDR1 is SGHTA, CDR2 FQGTGA, per germline. DNA for the CDR3: TGTGCCAGCACCCCCACCCGGGTCACTTACACCTACGAGCAGTACTTC. This codes for CASTPTRVTYTYEQYF.

The V call is TRBV7-9, the J call TRBJ2-1; 12 bases are a match to TRBD2. J gave up 9 bases and V 4 bases, and 10 bases lay outside the gene matches. The CDR3 has 16 residues. Germline V gives CDR1 SEHNR, CDR2 FQNEAQ (reference sequence). In nucleotides, the CDR3 is TGTGCCAGCAGCTACCCGACTAGCGGGAGATCTGCTGAGCAGTTCTTC. Its protein is CASSYPTSGRSAEQFF.

V usage is TRBV5-6 and J usage is TRBJ1-1, with no clear D. The length of the CDR3 is 14 residues. The germline gives CDR1 SGHDT, CDR2 YYEEEE. Trimming removed 2 bases at V and 0 bases at J, with 8 bases between. The CDR3: CASSFVGLNTEAFF. The CDR3 nucleotides read TGTGCCAGCAGCTTCGTGGGTTTGAACACTGAAGCTTTCTTT.

Worth noting for this clone: The sample contains more than one DNA sequence encoding this CDR3. CDR3 nucleotides: TGTGCCAGCAGTCAGACTAGCGGCTACACAGATACGCAGTATTTT. Its translation: CASSQTSGYTDTQYF. The chain combines TRBV6-5 with TRBJ2-3, with TRBD2 matching 9 bases. V lost 5 bases to trimming and J lost 2 bases; unmatched junction nucleotides: 5. From germline, CDR1 is MNHEY and CDR2 SVGAGI. The CDR3 runs to 15 residues.

The CDR3 region has the DNA TGTGCCAGCAGCCATAATGTAAGAGGGAGTGGCACCGGGGAGCTGTTTTTT. Translating it yields CASSHNVRGSGTGELFF. The rearrangement joins TRBV9 to TRBJ2-2, with TRBD2 as a possible D gene (5 bases). CDR1 is SGDLS and CDR2 is YYNGEE in the germline V gene. The CDR3 loop spans 17 amino acids. V lost 4 bases to trimming and J lost 4 bases, with 20 bases between them.

The chain has TRBV15 and TRBJ1-4, with 7 bases that match TRBD1. Losses at the gene ends were 2 bases for V and 8 bases for J; bases not matched to a gene: 17. From germline, CDR1 is LNHNV and CDR2 YYDKDF (reference sequence). The CDR3 spans 18 residues. The CDR3 protein is CATSRSKTPGGLGEKLFF. CDR3 DNA sequence: TGTGCCACCAGCAGATCGAAAACCCCAGGGGGGCTGGGCGAAAAACTGTTTTTT.

The chain is built from TRBV4-1 and TRBJ1-2; the match to TRBD1 covers 7 bases. CDR1 is MGHRA and CDR2 is YSYEKL in the germline V gene. V shed 1 base and J 1 base; nucleotides not matched to a gene: 9. This CDR3 has 17 amino acids. CDR3 bases: TGCGCCAGCAGCCAAGCAGGGCAGGGGGTTGTTAACTATGGCTACACCTTC. Amino acid sequence: CASSQAGQGVVNYGYTF.

The chain recombines TRBV14 with TRBJ2-3; D remains unclear. Trimming removed 1 base from V and 8 bases from J, with 7 bases in between. Germline V CDR1 and CDR2: SGHDN, FVKESK. The CDR3 totals 12 residues. CDR3 sequence reads: CASSQGAGTQYF. CDR3 DNA: TGTGCCAGCAGCCAAGGGGCTGGTACGCAGTATTTT.

This rearrangement joins TRBV5-1 to TRBJ2-1, with TRBD2 as a possible D gene (6 bases). Germline CDR1 reads SGHRS; CDR2 reads YFSETQ. The length of the CDR3 is 17 residues. V was clipped by 0 bases and J by 4 bases, with 17 bases between them. The CDR3 sequence: CASSLAGRTGFYNEQFF. DNA of the CDR3: TGCGCCAGCAGCTTGGCAGGGAGGACGGGCTTTTACAATGAGCAGTTCTTC.

The table lists this clone with a count of one. The chain has TRBV14 and TRBJ2-7; D perhaps matches TRBD2 (5 bases). The CDR3 spans 15 residues. CDR1 is SGHDN, CDR2 FVKESK, per germline. Trimming removed 0 bases from V and 7 bases from J, with 16 bases in between. The DNA of the CDR3 is TGTGCCAGCAGCCAAGATATGTTGCTAGCCCGGGAGCAGTACTTC. This gives the protein CASSQDMLLAREQYF.

This rearrangement joins TRBV7-6 to TRBJ1-1; 7 bases map to TRBD1. Trimming took 5 bases from V and 1 from J; bases not matched to a gene: 4. The CDR3 spans 14 residues. Germline CDR1 is SGHVS and CDR2 is FNYEAQ. This CDR3 reads CASSRGQRNTEAFF. In DNA, the CDR3 is TGTGCCAGCAGCCGGGGACAGAGGAACACTGAAGCTTTCTTT.

J is TRBJ1-2 and V is TRBV18; 7 bases are a match to TRBD1. The CDR3 is 15 residues long. The J segment lost 4 bases and the V segment lost 3 bases, leaving 8 bases of the junction unmatched. Germline assignment: CDR1 KGHSH and CDR2 LQKENI. As DNA, the CDR3 is TGTGCCAGCTCACCCTCGACGAGACAGGGCTATGGCTACACCTTC. Its protein is CASSPSTRQGYGYTF.

This chain uses TRBV28 with TRBJ2-1; possibly TRBD2 for D (5 bases). The CDR3 is made up of 17 amino acids. V dropped 7 bases and J dropped 5 bases, with 24 bases sitting between them. Per the germline V gene, CDR1 is MDHEN and CDR2 is SYDVKM. CDR3 region: CASNYRIARLPDNEQFF. The CDR3, as DNA: TGTGCCAGCAACTACCGAATAGCGCGACTTCCAGACAATGAGCAGTTCTTC.

CDR3 sequence: CASSSRDRVYEQYF. For the CDR3, the DNA is TGTGCCAGCAGTTCCCGGGACAGGGTTTACGAGCAGTACTTC. The chain recombines TRBV28 with TRBJ2-7; 9 bases map to TRBD1. Germline loops: CDR1 MDHEN, CDR2 SYDVKM. The length of the CDR3 is 14 residues. J gave up 4 bases and V 4 bases, and 5 bases lay outside the gene matches. The complete variable domain, with remaining parts taken from reference TRBV28 and TRBJ2-7, reads DVKVTQSSRYLVKRTGEKVFLECVQDMDHENMFWYRQDPGLGLRLIYFSYDVKMKEKGDIPEGYSVSREKKERFSLILESASTNQTSMYLCASSSRDRVYEQYFGPGTRLTVT.

The chain's CDR3 is CASSSRTGGGYEQYF. The CDR3 bases are TGTGCCAGCAGCTCCCGGACAGGGGGCGGGTACGAGCAGTACTTC. The chain recombines TRBV11-2 with TRBJ2-7, with 11 bases lining up with TRBD1. The V and J ends lost 4 bases and 4 bases, in that order; junction bases with no gene match: 6. This CDR3 spans 15 amino acids. Germline loops: CDR1 SGHAT, CDR2 FQNNGV.

A word on this clone: At one of its ends the junction is not consistent with the germline gene, which may arise from a read error. The rearrangement uses TRBV4-2 and TRBJ2-7, with TRBD2 matching 14 bases. The CDR3 sequence is 15 residues long. The germline V gene encodes CDR1 LGHNA and CDR2 YNFKEQ. The CDR3 DNA reads as TGTGCCAGCAGCCCAGGACTAGCGGGAGGCTACGGGCAGTACTTC. Amino acids: CASSPGLAGGYGQYF.

This clone is a singleton in its sample. J is TRBJ2-1 and V is TRBV11-3; D is uncertain. Germline V gene lookup returns CDR1 SGHNT and CDR2 YENEEA. The CDR3 consists of 16 residues. The germline V and J ends were trimmed by 5 bases and 0 bases, with 14 bases remaining between them. The CDR3 loop reads CASSGRLGNSYNEQFF. CDR3 DNA sequence: TGTGCCAGCAGCGGACGGTTGGGGAACTCCTACAATGAGCAGTTCTTC.

This clone was recorded once. The chain is built from TRBV7-2 and TRBJ2-5; D may be TRBD1 (6 bases). Trimming took 5 bases from V and 5 from J, leaving 12 bases between them. The CDR3 loop spans 13 amino acids. Per germline, CDR1 SGHTA and CDR2 FQGNSA. CDR3 nucleotide sequence: TGTGCCAGCAGCCCACAGGGTTTCGAGACCCAGTACTTC. As protein: CASSPQGFETQYF.

This rearrangement joins TRBV5-1 to TRBJ1-1; D might be TRBD1 (5 bases). V was shortened by 2 bases and J by 4 bases, with 12 bases between the two germline ends. Per the germline V gene, CDR1 is SGHRS and CDR2 is YFSETQ. There are 14 residues in the CDR3. The CDR3 loop is CASSLEGRATEAFF. The CDR3 DNA is TGCGCCAGCAGCTTAGAGGGGAGGGCCACTGAAGCTTTCTTT. The variable domain in full, with the rest retrieved from reference TRBV5-1 and TRBJ1-1, is KAGVTQTPRYLIKTRGQQVTLSCSPISGHRSVSWYQQTPGQGLQFLFEYFSETQRNKGNFPGRFSGRQFSNSRSEMNVSTLELGDSALYLCASSLEGRATEAFFGQGTRLTVV.

Note on this clone: Other DNA sequences in this specimen translate into the identical CDR3. V is TRBV30 and J is TRBJ2-2; D ambiguous. Germline V gene sequence: CDR1 GTSNPN, CDR2 SVGIG (reference sequence). CDR3 length: 12 residues. The ends were cut back, 0 bases at V and 7 bases at J, with 6 bases in the middle. The CDR3 loop reads CAWSVGVGELFF. DNA of the CDR3: TGTGCCTGGAGTGTTGGCGTCGGGGAGCTGTTTTTT. The full variable domain, rest sourced from reference TRBV30 and TRBJ2-2, is SQTIHQWPATLVQPVGSPLSLECTVEGTSNPNLYWYRQAAGRGLQLLFYSVGIGQISSEVPQNLSASRPQDRQFILSSKKLLLSDSGFYLCAWSVGVGELFFGEGSRLTVL.

The sample holds one count of this clone. The identical CDR3 is also encoded by other nucleotide sequences in the sample. The chain employs TRBV27 and TRBJ2-7; D not resolved. The CDR3 is made up of 13 amino acids. The V end lost 3 bases, the J end lost 3 bases, and 9 bases lay between the germline ends. Germline CDR1 reads MNHEY; CDR2 reads SMNVEV (reference sequence). CDR3 loop: CASSFAGNYEQYF. The CDR3 nucleotides are TGTGCCAGCAGTTTTGCAGGAAACTACGAGCAGTACTTC.

The chain combines TRBV4-2 with TRBJ2-7; 7 positions agree with TRBD1. Germline values: CDR1 LGHNA, CDR2 YNFKEQ. The CDR3 sequence is 15 residues long. V lost 2 bases to trimming and J lost 3 bases; unmatched junction nucleotides: 7. The CDR3 DNA reads as TGTGCCAGCAGCCAATTCTATTCAGGGGGCTACGAGCAGTACTTC. This translates into CASSQFYSGGYEQYF.

J is TRBJ1-4 and V is TRBV27; D unresolved. The CDR3 is made up of 14 amino acids. Trimming stripped 9 bases from V and 0 bases from J, with 11 bases between. Germline V gene sequence: CDR1 MNHEY, CDR2 SMNVEV (reference sequence). CDR3 bases: TGTGCCAGTAGGGCCCTGACAACTAATGAAAAACTGTTTTTT. Its protein product is CASRALTTNEKLFF.